The 17 T cell receptor beta chains presented below share a single source sample, sequenced in a study of cytomegalovirus exposure and HLA in healthy donors. PCR used 60 Vbeta primers and 13 Jbeta primers. The repertoire was sequenced with immunoSEQ multiplex PCR; TCRdb's copy has only in-frame clones and lacks some. The table lists some 97,000 clones, roughly four fifths of them singletons. The sequenced sample was PBMCs. Receptors originate from a male donor in good health and CMV-seropositive.

The CDR3 coding sequence is TGTGCCAGCAGCTTGGGGGGACAGGGTCAAGGAGAGCAGTACTTC. Residues: CASSLGGQGQGEQYF. This chain connects TRBV5-6 to TRBJ2-7; 9 bases are shared with TRBD1. CDR1 is SGHDT, CDR2 YYEEEE, per germline. The CDR3 extends over 15 amino acids. V shed 0 bases and J 7 bases; nucleotides not matched to a gene: 8. The complete variable domain, with remaining parts taken from reference TRBV5-6 and TRBJ2-7, reads DAGVTQSPTHLIKTRGQQVTLRCSPKSGHDTVSWYQQALGQGPQFIFQYYEEEERQRGNFPDRFSGHQFPNYSSELNVNALLLGDSALYLCASSLGGQGQGEQYFGPGTRLTVT.

The rearrangement links TRBV6-5 to TRBJ2-7, with D uncertain. V dropped 3 bases and J dropped 0 bases, with 9 bases sitting between them. The CDR3 loop spans 14 amino acids. Germline lookup yields CDR1 MNHEY and CDR2 SVGAGI. The CDR3 DNA follows: TGTGCCAGCAGTTATGGTTTCAGCTCCTACGAGCAGTACTTC. As protein: CASSYGFSSYEQYF.

The rearrangement links TRBV11-3 to TRBJ2-5; a weak D match, TRBD2 (7 bases). The CDR3 is 16 amino acids. V was trimmed by 5 bases and J by 5 bases, leaving 21 bases between them. Per the germline V gene, CDR1 is SGHNT and CDR2 is YENEEA. The CDR3 here is CASSPGGGGGEETQYF. The DNA of the CDR3 is TGTGCCAGCAGCCCGGGAGGCGGGGGCGGGGAGGAGACCCAGTACTTC. Full variable domain (rest looked up from reference TRBV11-3 and TRBJ2-5): EAGVVQSPRYKIIEKKQPVAFWCNPISGHNTLYWYLQNLGQGPELLIRYENEEAVDDSQLPKDRFSAERLKGVDSTLKIQPAELGDSAVYLCASSPGGGGGEETQYFGPGTRLLVL.

The rearrangement joins TRBV13 to TRBJ2-2; 8 nucleotides line up with TRBD1. Germline V lookup: CDR1 PRHDT, CDR2 FYEKMQ (reference sequence). J lost 4 bases, V lost 0 bases, and 10 bases had no gene match. The length of the CDR3 is 18 residues. CDR3 coding DNA: TGTGCCAGCAGCTTAGGGTTTCCGAGACAGGGGTCCACCGGGGAGCTGTTTTTT. Translated: CASSLGFPRQGSTGELFF.

This chain links TRBV11-2 with TRBJ2-1, with D maybe TRBD1 (5 bases). The CDR3 loop spans 13 amino acids. V was pared by 3 bases and J by 7 bases, with 10 bases between. Germline V gene data show CDR1 as SGHAT and CDR2 as FQNNGV. The CDR3 sequence: CASSFERGNEQFF. The CDR3 DNA is TGTGCCAGCAGCTTCGAAAGGGGTAATGAGCAGTTCTTC.

CDR3 bases: TGTGCCAGTAGCATGTGGGGCAGGGACTCCTACGAGCAGTACTTC. Amino acids: CASSMWGRDSYEQYF. This rearrangement joins TRBV19 to TRBJ2-7; D is possibly TRBD1 (5 bases). Trimming pared 6 bases from V and 0 bases from J, leaving 15 bases between. The CDR3 runs to 15 residues. Germline loops: CDR1 LNHDA, CDR2 SQIVND (reference sequence). Full variable domain (missing parts from reference TRBV19 and TRBJ2-7): DGGITQSPKYLFRKEGQNVTLSCEQNLNHDAMYWYRQDPGQGLRLIYYSQIVNDFQKGDIAEGYSVSREKKESFPLTVTSAQKNPTAFYLCASSMWGRDSYEQYFGPGTRLTVT.

V gene TRBV29-1 combines with J gene TRBJ1-4; the D gene is possibly TRBD1 (6 bases). The CDR3 totals 14 residues. From germline, CDR1 is SQVTM and CDR2 ANQGSEA. Trimming removed 4 bases at V and 4 bases at J, with 13 bases between. Here the CDR3 reads CSVAIQGLNEKLFF. The CDR3 DNA sequence: TGCAGCGTTGCAATTCAGGGGCTTAATGAAAAACTGTTTTTT.

The rearrangement joins TRBV5-6 to TRBJ1-4, with TRBD1 matching 7 bases. This CDR3 is 15 amino acids long. The trim removed 3 bases at V and 5 bases at J, leaving 7 bases unmatched. CDR1 and CDR2 from the germline V gene are SGHDT and YYEEEE. The CDR3 is CASSYGTALNEKLFF. In DNA form, the CDR3 reads TGTGCCAGCAGCTATGGGACAGCACTAAATGAAAAACTGTTTTTT.

The V and J genes are TRBV11-1 and TRBJ1-4; D is perhaps TRBD1 (6 bases). The V gene's germline CDR1 is SGHAT and CDR2 FQDESV (reference sequence). The CDR3 spans 13 residues. V dropped 5 bases and J dropped 8 bases, with 12 bases sitting between them. The CDR3 sequence is CASSIGQFEKLFF. CDR3 DNA sequence: TGTGCCAGCAGCATCGGACAGTTCGAAAAACTGTTTTTT.

This clone has a handful of counts. The CDR3 sequence is CASSLGTSNQPQHF. In DNA form, the CDR3 reads TGTGCCAGCAGTTTGGGGACAAGTAATCAGCCCCAGCATTTT. The rearrangement uses TRBV28 and TRBJ1-5, with a tentative D call TRBD1 (6 bases). V was trimmed by 3 bases and J by 4 bases, leaving 10 bases between them. The CDR3 sequence is 14 residues long. CDR1 is MDHEN, CDR2 SYDVKM, per germline.

The rearrangement uses TRBV29-1 and TRBJ1-4, with TRBD1 as a possible D gene (5 bases). V was trimmed by 7 bases and J by 10 bases, leaving 19 bases between them. CDR1 is SQVTM, CDR2 ANQGSEA, per germline. The CDR3 covers 13 residues. CDR3 in amino acids: CSGGGGSSGKLFF. The CDR3 DNA reads TGCAGCGGGGGGGGAGGGAGTAGTGGAAAACTGTTTTTT.

There are a few counts of this clone. The chain carries TRBV18 and TRBJ1-5; TRBD1 matches 7 bases. V was pared by 5 bases and J by 5 bases, with 3 bases of the junction left unmatched. The CDR3 spans 13 residues. Germline CDR1 is KGHSH and CDR2 is LQKENI. The CDR3, as DNA: TGTGCCAGCTCAACAGGGGTATATCAGCCCCAGCATTTT. Its translation: CASSTGVYQPQHF.

This clone was picked up one time. The chain carries TRBV9 and TRBJ2-7; D is unresolved. Germline CDR1 and CDR2: SGDLS and YYNGEE. There are 14 residues in the CDR3. Trimming pared 4 bases from V and 4 bases from J, leaving 15 bases between. For the CDR3, the DNA is TGTGCCAGCAGCACCCGCTTTGAAACTTACGAGCAGTACTTC. Translated: CASSTRFETYEQYF.

This sequence joins TRBV7-2 and TRBJ2-7; no reliable D call. There are 14 residues in the CDR3. CDR1 and CDR2 from the germline V gene are SGHTA and FQGNSA. V was pared by 2 bases and J by 2 bases, with 10 bases between. DNA of the CDR3: TGTGCCAGCAGCTTAAACCTGGCCCCCTACGAGCAGTACTTC. It yields the protein CASSLNLAPYEQYF.

The rearrangement joins TRBV2 to TRBJ1-1, with 8 bases lining up with TRBD1. From germline, CDR1 is SNHLY and CDR2 FYNNEI. The CDR3 sequence is 14 residues long. With V trimmed by 5 bases and J by 5 bases, 7 bases remained unmatched. The CDR3 spells CASSTDRDITEAFF. The CDR3 DNA sequence: TGTGCCAGCAGTACGGACAGGGATATTACTGAAGCTTTCTTT.

This chain uses TRBV7-2 with TRBJ1-4, with TRBD1 matching over 9 bases. The germline V gene has CDR1 SGHTA and CDR2 FQGNSA. The CDR3 runs to 13 residues. The V gene end was trimmed by 5 bases and the J gene end by 8 bases; junction bases not matched to a gene: 3. CDR3 sequence reads: CASSVDRGEKLFF. Here the CDR3 DNA reads TGTGCCAGCAGCGTCGACAGGGGGGAAAAACTGTTTTTT. Full variable domain (missing parts from reference TRBV7-2 and TRBJ1-4): GAGVSQSPSNKVTEKGKDVELRCDPISGHTALYWYRQSLGQGLEFLIYFQGNSAPDKSGLPSDRFSAERTGGSVSTLTIQRTQQEDSAVYLCASSVDRGEKLFFGSGTQLSVL.

This clone was found a few times. This sequence joins TRBV7-3 and TRBJ2-3, with TRBD2 matching 15 bases. Germline V gene lookup returns CDR1 SGHTA and CDR2 FQGTGA. Losses at the gene ends were 3 bases for V and 6 bases for J; bases not matched to a gene: 4. This CDR3 has 16 amino acids. CDR3 nucleotides: TGTGCCAGCAGCTTGGGACTAGCGGGGGGCGCGGATACGCAGTATTTT. It is translated as CASSLGLAGGADTQYF.